The 32 T cell receptor beta chains given below trace back to one sample, sequenced in a study of blood T cells in healthy people across ages. Together with a sample-barcoded 5' primer, a J-beta primer mix was included in a second PCR lasting roughly 6 to 12 cycles. TCRdb fed the 5' RACE reads into MiXCR, producing one record per CDR3 protein. The repertoire holds 600,000 to 850,000 distinct CDR3 sequences, roughly two fifths seen once, with roughly 20% in the top ten. Sequencing was carried out using blood. The source of these receptors is a woman aged 55-75 years in good health.

The chain links TRBV24-1 to TRBJ2-3; either TRBD1 or TRBD2 may supply D (5 bases each). The germline V gene has CDR1 KGHDR and CDR2 SFDVKD. The V end lost 0 bases, the J end lost 7 bases, and 31 bases lay between the germline ends. This CDR3 comprises 21 residues. CDR3 DNA sequence: TGTGCCACCAGTGATTTGCATGAGGGGACCATGACCTTTACTGATCGTAATACGCAGTATTTT. Translated: CATSDLHEGTMTFTDRNTQYF.

This clonotype has just one count. An end of the junction differs from the germline gene, which may be a read error. This chain links TRBV4-3 with TRBJ2-4; 10 positions agree with TRBD1. The tail of the sequence fits TRBJ2-5 better, so the J call may be wrong. The CDR3 spans 16 residues. Germline loops: CDR1 LGHNA, CDR2 YSLEER. The CDR3 is CASNQLTPGQGETQYF. CDR3 nucleotides: TGCGCCAGCAACCAACTCACCCCGGGACAGGGGGAGACCCAGTACTTC.

CDR3 bases: TGTGCCAGCAGCCAAGATTTACTCAATGAGCAGTACTTC. Translated, it gives CASSQDLLNEQYF. The rearrangement uses TRBV4-2 and TRBJ2-7, with D hard to call. The CDR3 spans 13 residues. Trimming stripped 0 bases from V and 7 bases from J, with 10 bases between. CDR1 is LGHNA and CDR2 is YNFKEQ in the germline V gene.

The chain has TRBV3-1 and TRBJ1-6; D gene uncertain. Germline loops: CDR1 LGHDT, CDR2 YNNKEL (reference sequence). CDR3 length: 14 amino acids. The V end was cut by 3 bases, the J end by 12 bases, with 15 bases between. The CDR3 DNA reads as TGTGCCAGCAGCCATACTGGGCAGTCGGGACCCCTCCACTTT. Residues: CASSHTGQSGPLHF.

The chain uses TRBV7-8 and TRBJ2-2, with 9 nucleotides matching TRBD2. Germline V gene sequence: CDR1 SGHVS, CDR2 FQNEAQ. The CDR3 totals 12 residues. Trimming took 11 bases from V and 6 from J; bases not matched to a gene: 4. The CDR3 DNA sequence: TGTGCCGGGAAGCGGGAGGCCGGGGAGCTGTTTTTT. Translated, it gives CAGKREAGELFF.

There are many counts of this clonotype. CDR3 in amino acids: CSVEDPLGQYF. DNA of the CDR3: TGCAGCGTTGAAGATCCCCTCGGGCAGTACTTC. The chain recombines TRBV29-1 with TRBJ2-7; D unresolved. Germline CDR1 is SQVTM and CDR2 is ANQGSEA. Trimming shortened V by 0 bases and J by 9 bases, and 9 bases separated the two germline ends. The CDR3 length is 11 residues.

The genes are TRBV28 and TRBJ1-5, with 7 bases that match TRBD1. This CDR3 has 18 amino acids. Germline V gives CDR1 MDHEN, CDR2 SYDVKM. With V trimmed by 4 bases and J by 3 bases, 15 bases remained unmatched. For the CDR3, the DNA is TGTGCCAGCAGTTCGATGCCGTCCGGGACAGATTTCAATCAGCCCCAGCATTTT. This sequence encodes CASSSMPSGTDFNQPQHF.

As DNA, the CDR3 is TGCAGGGCTTGGCAAGAGACCCAGTACTTC. It codes for CRAWQETQYF. The V call is TRBV20-1, the J call TRBJ2-5; D remains ambiguous. Germline values: CDR1 DFQATT, CDR2 SNEGSKA (reference sequence). The CDR3 sequence is 10 residues long.

This rearrangement joins TRBV29-1 to TRBJ2-2, with D unclear. Germline CDR1 and CDR2: SQVTM and ANQGSEA. Trimming took off 5 bases at V and 0 bases at J, with 7 bases between the two ends. The CDR3 has 13 amino acids. The CDR3 nucleotides read TGCAGCGTTCCATCTGCGAACACCGGGGAGCTGTTTTTT. Protein sequence: CSVPSANTGELFF.

The chain is built from TRBV20-1 and TRBJ2-1; 10 bases fit TRBD2. Germline V gene lookup returns CDR1 DFQATT and CDR2 SNEGSKA (reference sequence). This CDR3 is built from 15 residues. This CDR3 reads CSGSQSRTSGNEQFF. CDR3 DNA sequence: TGCAGCGGTAGCCAGTCCCGGACTAGCGGCAATGAGCAGTTCTTC.

On this clonotype: This may be a read error: a much more frequent sequence differs by one nucleotide. V usage is TRBV6-5 and J usage is TRBJ1-2; D unresolved. The CDR3 sequence is 11 residues long. The germline V and J ends were trimmed by 8 bases and 7 bases, with 11 bases remaining between them. CDR1 and CDR2 from the germline V gene are MNHEY and SVGAGI. The CDR3 loop reads CASQCFGGYTF. The CDR3, as DNA: TGTGCCAGCCAGTGTTTTGGTGGCTACACCTTC.

This clonotype was seen a handful of times. The V and J genes are TRBV5-1 and TRBJ2-7; 12 positions agree with TRBD1. The CDR3 runs to 14 residues. J gave up 5 bases and V 6 bases, and 6 bases lay outside the gene matches. Looked up from germline, CDR1 is SGHRS and CDR2 is YFSETQ. The CDR3 loop reads CASNVGQGANEQYF. In DNA form, the CDR3 reads TGCGCCAGCAACGTGGGACAGGGGGCGAACGAGCAGTACTTC. Drawing the rest from reference TRBV5-1 and TRBJ2-7, the complete variable domain is KAGVTQTPRYLIKTRGQQVTLSCSPISGHRSVSWYQQTPGQGLQFLFEYFSETQRNKGNFPGRFSGRQFSNSRSEMNVSTLELGDSALYLCASNVGQGANEQYFGPGTRLTVT.

The chain has TRBV20-1 and TRBJ1-2; D uncertain. This CDR3 contains 13 residues. The germline V and J ends were trimmed by 7 bases and 5 bases, with 17 bases remaining between them. Germline V lookup: CDR1 DFQATT, CDR2 SNEGSKA (reference sequence). The CDR3 protein is CSGREGLIYGYTF. The CDR3 DNA is TGCAGTGGTCGAGAGGGCCTCATTTATGGCTACACCTTC.

The rearrangement links TRBV4-1 to TRBJ2-7, with TRBD2 matching over 12 bases. The end of the DNA fits TRBJ2-5 better, so the J call may be wrong. Germline V gene data show CDR1 as MGHRA and CDR2 as YSYEKL. The CDR3 sequence is 16 residues long. This chain's CDR3 is CASSRLAGGQGETQYF. DNA of the CDR3: TGCGCCAGCTCTCGGCTAGCGGGGGGGCAGGGCGAGACCCAGTACTTC.

This chain joins TRBV25-1 and TRBJ2-7; D is undetermined. With 3 bases removed from V and 7 bases from J, the gap between germline ends came to 13 bases. This CDR3 is built from 13 residues. Germline V lookup: CDR1 MGHDK, CDR2 SYGVNS. CDR3 DNA: TGTGCCAGCAGTGACCCCTCCCAGGAAGAGCAGTACTTC. This sequence encodes CASSDPSQEEQYF.

This clonotype was detected only a few times. The gene calls are TRBV5-4 and TRBJ2-7, with D perhaps matching TRBD2 (6 bases). The CDR3 runs 16 residues. CDR1 SGHNT and CDR2 YYREEE come from the germline V gene (reference sequence). V dropped 4 bases and J dropped 3 bases, with 20 bases sitting between them. CDR3 region: CASSDSVQRAFYEQYF. The DNA of the CDR3 is TGTGCCAGCAGCGATAGTGTACAGCGGGCGTTCTACGAGCAGTACTTC. The full variable domain, its missing parts supplied by reference TRBV5-4 and TRBJ2-7, is ETGVTQSPTHLIKTRGQQVTLRCSSQSGHNTVSWYQQALGQGPQFIFQYYREEENGRGNFPPRFSGLQFPNYSSELNVNALELDDSALYLCASSDSVQRAFYEQYFGPGTRLTVT.

This sequence joins TRBV20-1 and TRBJ2-3; TRBD2 is a possible D gene (6 bases). Trimming cost V 4 bases and J 2 bases, with 10 bases left between them. The CDR3 loop spans 13 amino acids. Looked up from germline, CDR1 is DFQATT and CDR2 is SNEGSKA (reference sequence). The CDR3 loop is CSAMRENTDTQYF. Written as DNA, the CDR3 is TGCAGTGCTATGCGGGAAAACACAGATACGCAGTATTTT.

This chain joins TRBV12-3 or TRBV12-4 and TRBJ2-1; no reliable D call. This CDR3 is built from 15 residues. Trimming shortened V by 3 bases and J by 0 bases, and 9 bases separated the two germline ends. The CDR3 bases are TGTGCCAGCAGTTTGTCTGCAAGCTCCTACAATGAGCAGTTCTTC. Translating it yields CASSLSASSYNEQFF.

This clonotype showed up just once. The V call is TRBV5-5, the J call TRBJ2-7, with D possibly TRBD2 on 6 matching bases. V lost 6 bases and J 0 bases, leaving 16 bases between the germline ends. From germline, CDR1 is SGHKS and CDR2 YYEKEE (reference sequence). This CDR3 is 15 amino acids long. The CDR3 DNA reads TGTGCCAGCACCCTATGGAGCGGGTACTCCTACGAGCAGTACTTC. It yields the protein CASTLWSGYSYEQYF.

Of note for this clonotype: A read error may explain this, as a much larger clone is one base away. The J gene is TRBJ2-7, the V gene TRBV25-1; the match to TRBD1 covers 8 bases. J was trimmed by 3 bases and V by 8 bases; bases with no gene match: 3. The CDR3 covers 12 residues. Germline V gene sequence: CDR1 MGHDK, CDR2 SYGVNS. CDR3 bases: TGTGCCAGCCGGGACAGGATCTACGAGCAGTACTTC. This codes for CASRDRIYEQYF.

This chain uses TRBV6-2 or TRBV6-3 with TRBJ2-3, with 9 bases lining up with TRBD2. This CDR3 spans 18 amino acids. Trimming took 0 bases from V and 0 from J; bases not matched to a gene: 7. The germline V gene has CDR1 MNHEY and CDR2 SVGEGT. DNA for the CDR3: TGTGCCAGCAGTTACTCTACTAGCGGGCGAACTAGCACAGATACGCAGTATTTT. This translates into CASSYSTSGRTSTDTQYF.

This clonotype was seen ten or more times. CDR3 sequence: CSATRQGRETQYF. CDR3 coding DNA: TGCAGTGCCACTAGACAGGGGCGAGAGACCCAGTACTTC. V gene TRBV20-1 combines with J gene TRBJ2-5; 8 bases are shared with TRBD1. Germline CDR1 DFQATT, CDR2 SNEGSKA (reference sequence). The junction had 7 bases not matched to a gene; V was cut back by 6 bases and J by 4 bases. This CDR3 contains 13 residues.

This sequence joins TRBV5-1 and TRBJ2-5; weak D call: TRBD2 (7 bases). Trimming pared 4 bases from V and 3 bases from J, leaving 13 bases between. Germline V lookup: CDR1 SGHRS, CDR2 YFSETQ. The CDR3 is 14 residues long. The CDR3 is CASSRGTTKETQYF. The DNA of the CDR3 is TGCGCCAGCAGCAGGGGGACTACCAAAGAGACCCAGTACTTC.

The chain uses TRBV6-5 and TRBJ2-3; TRBD2 matches at 11 bases. The J segment lost 6 bases and the V segment lost 0 bases, leaving 2 bases of the junction unmatched. Germline values: CDR1 MNHEY, CDR2 SVGAGI. This CDR3 is built from 15 residues. CDR3 residues: CASSYSRLAGDTQYF. Written as DNA, the CDR3 is TGTGCCAGCAGTTACTCGAGACTAGCGGGGGATACGCAGTATTTT.

The chain recombines TRBV3-1 with TRBJ2-5, with 16 bases that match TRBD2. The CDR3 is 15 amino acids. Trimming removed 5 bases from V and 11 bases from J; junction bases left unmatched: 8. The germline gives CDR1 LGHDT, CDR2 YNNKEL (reference sequence). CDR3 loop: CASSGGLAGGNEQYF. The CDR3 DNA follows: TGTGCCAGCAGCGGGGGACTAGCGGGAGGGAATGAGCAGTACTTC.

There are a few counts of this clonotype. V and J are TRBV7-2 and TRBJ2-7; D is possibly TRBD2 (6 bases). Germline assignment: CDR1 SGHTA and CDR2 FQGNSA. This CDR3 is built from 14 residues. V shed 3 bases and J shed 7 bases, with 16 bases lying between them. The CDR3 DNA follows: TGTGCCAGCAGCTTTGCCAGGGAGGTGGGTGAGCAGTACTTC. This translates into CASSFAREVGEQYF.

Only a few counts were recorded for this clonotype. The rearrangement links TRBV7-9 to TRBJ2-5; a weak D match, TRBD2 (6 bases). Germline V gives CDR1 SEHNR, CDR2 FQNEAQ (reference sequence). Trimming left V 5 bases short and J 13 bases short, with 26 bases between. The CDR3 has 15 amino acids. This chain's CDR3 is CASSRPSEASLPGYF. In DNA, the CDR3 is TGTGCCAGCAGCCGACCTAGCGAAGCAAGCTTACCGGGGTACTTC.

To note about this clonotype: At one end, the junction sequence differs from germline, possibly due to a read error. This chain links TRBV7-9 with TRBJ2-2; D gene ambiguous. Germline V gives CDR1 SEHNR, CDR2 FQNEAQ (reference sequence). This CDR3 is built from 12 residues. CDR3 sequence (DNA): TGTTCCAGCAGCTTCATTGGCGGGGAGCTGTTTTTT. Protein: CSSSFIGGELFF.

The chain couples TRBV20-1 to TRBJ2-1; 10 bases map to TRBD2. Germline loops: CDR1 DFQATT, CDR2 SNEGSKA (reference sequence). Trimming removed 6 bases from V and 1 base from J; junction bases left unmatched: 18. The CDR3 is 19 residues long. The CDR3 DNA sequence: TGCAGTGCCGACGGACTAGCGGCAACCTTGATAAAATCCTACAATGAGCAGTTCTTC. Its translation is CSADGLAATLIKSYNEQFF.

The table lists this clonotype with a few counts. The J gene is TRBJ1-6, the V gene TRBV7-9; a weak D match, TRBD1 (5 bases). This CDR3 contains 12 residues. V was shortened by 8 bases and J by 10 bases, with 12 bases between the two germline ends. Looked up from germline, CDR1 is SEHNR and CDR2 is FQNEAQ (reference sequence). The CDR3 here is CASSPGNSPLHF. DNA of the CDR3: TGTGCCAGCTCCCCAGGGAACTCACCCCTCCACTTT.

The chain links TRBV10-3 to TRBJ2-1, with TRBD2 matching 9 bases. This CDR3 comprises 14 residues. Germline V lookup: CDR1 ENHRY, CDR2 SYGVKD. V shed 6 bases and J 5 bases; nucleotides not matched to a gene: 5. CDR3 loop: CAISPGTSHNEQFF. The CDR3 coding sequence is TGTGCCATCAGCCCCGGGACTAGCCACAATGAGCAGTTCTTC.

The chain carries TRBV7-3 and TRBJ2-3, with unresolved D. V shed 2 bases and J shed 6 bases, with 15 bases lying between them. Per the germline V gene, CDR1 is SGHTA and CDR2 is FQGTGA. The CDR3 is made up of 15 amino acids. This CDR3 reads CASSLQPRARDTQYF. The CDR3 nucleotides read TGTGCCAGCAGCTTACAGCCCCGGGCCAGGGATACGCAGTATTTT.